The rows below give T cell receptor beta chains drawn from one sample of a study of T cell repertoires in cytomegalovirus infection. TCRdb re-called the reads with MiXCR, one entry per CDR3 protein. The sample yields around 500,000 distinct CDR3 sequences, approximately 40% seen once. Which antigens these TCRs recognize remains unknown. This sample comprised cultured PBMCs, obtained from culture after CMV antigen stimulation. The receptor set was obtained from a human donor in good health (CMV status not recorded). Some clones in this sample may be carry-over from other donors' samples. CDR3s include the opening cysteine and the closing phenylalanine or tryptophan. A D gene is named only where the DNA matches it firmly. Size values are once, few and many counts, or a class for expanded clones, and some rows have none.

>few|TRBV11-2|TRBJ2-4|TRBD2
CASSLAGDNIQYF
TGTGCCAGCAGCCTAGCGGGGGACAACATTCAGTACTTC
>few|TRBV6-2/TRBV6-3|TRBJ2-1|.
CASSLGGVWQGDNEQFF
TGTGCCAGCAGTTTGGGGGGTGTCTGGCAAGGGGACAATGAGCAGTTCTTC
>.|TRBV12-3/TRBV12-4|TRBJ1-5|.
CASSFWGAGQPQHF
TGTGCCAGCAGTTTTTGGGGGGCAGGGCAGCCCCAGCATTTT
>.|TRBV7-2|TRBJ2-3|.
CASSLWGGGEDTQYF
TGTGCCAGCAGCCTCTGGGGGGGGGGCGAGGATACGCAGTATTTT
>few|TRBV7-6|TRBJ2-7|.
CASSLSGEGHEQYF
TGTGCCAGCAGCTTGTCGGGAGAGGGCCACGAGCAGTACTTC
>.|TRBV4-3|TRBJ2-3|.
CASSQVWPDTQYF
TGCGCCAGCAGCCAAGTGTGGCCAGATACGCAGTATTTT
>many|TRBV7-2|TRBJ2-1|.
CASSSSGILNNEQFF
TGTGCCAGCAGCTCGTCCGGGATTCTGAACAATGAGCAGTTCTTC
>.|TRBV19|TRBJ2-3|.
CASSFTDSRTDTQYF
TGTGCCAGTAGTTTTACGGACAGTCGCACAGATACGCAGTATTTT
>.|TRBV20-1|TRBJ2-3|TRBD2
CSATGGSTDTQYF
TGCAGTGCTACCGGGGGGAGCACAGATACGCAGTATTTT
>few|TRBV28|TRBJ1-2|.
CASSPHLRTNYGYTF
TGTGCCAGCAGTCCTCATTTACGGACTAACTATGGCTACACCTTC
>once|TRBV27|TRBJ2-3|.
CASSLSSAYTDTQYF
TGTGCCAGCAGTTTATCCTCTGCCTACACAGATACGCAGTATTTT
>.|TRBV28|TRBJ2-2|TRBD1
CASSILQGDDTGELFF
TGTGCCAGCAGTATACTACAGGGGGACGACACCGGGGAGCTGTTTTTT